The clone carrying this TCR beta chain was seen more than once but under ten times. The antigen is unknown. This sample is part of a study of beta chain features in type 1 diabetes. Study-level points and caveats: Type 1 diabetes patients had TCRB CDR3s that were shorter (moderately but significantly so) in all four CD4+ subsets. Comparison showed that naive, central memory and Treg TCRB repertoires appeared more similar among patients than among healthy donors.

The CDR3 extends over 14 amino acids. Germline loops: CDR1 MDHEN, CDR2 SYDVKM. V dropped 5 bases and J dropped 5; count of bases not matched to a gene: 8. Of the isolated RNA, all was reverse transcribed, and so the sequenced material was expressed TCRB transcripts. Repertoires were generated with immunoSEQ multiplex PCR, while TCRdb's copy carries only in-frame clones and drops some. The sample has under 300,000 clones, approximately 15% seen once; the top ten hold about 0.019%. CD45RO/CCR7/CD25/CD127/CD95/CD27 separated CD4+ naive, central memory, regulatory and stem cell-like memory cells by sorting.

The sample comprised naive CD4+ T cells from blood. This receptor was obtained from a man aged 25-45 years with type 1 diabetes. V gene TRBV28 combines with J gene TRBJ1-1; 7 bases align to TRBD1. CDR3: CASSDTGAWTEAFF. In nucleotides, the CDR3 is TGTGCCAGCAGTGACACAGGGGCGTGGACTGAAGCTTTCTTT. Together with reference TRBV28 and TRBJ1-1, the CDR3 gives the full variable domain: DVKVTQSSRYLVKRTGEKVFLECVQDMDHENMFWYRQDPGLGLRLIYFSYDVKMKEKGDIPEGYSVSREKKERFSLILESASTNQTSMYLCASSDTGAWTEAFFGQGTRLTVV.